This T cell receptor beta chain was profiled in a study of T-cell reconstitution after alpha-beta-depleted transplantation in children (dated by TCRdb to the mid-2010s). Concerning the study at large: Using TCR repertoire profiling, the study followed T-cell immune reconstitution in a quantitative way in children after TCRalphabeta/CD19-depleted allogeneic hematopoietic cell transplantation. The research as a whole found: The frequencies of hyperexpanded clones fell over the following months, and after one year, T-cell counts and TCRbeta diversity were mostly attributed to newly produced T cells. About two months after transplant, the apparently early recovery of alphabetaT-cell counts reportedly depended on just several hundred clones that had expanded rapidly and came from non-depleted graft cells. In some patients, the high TCRbeta diversity seen at day 60 was put down to recipient T cells and intrathymic progenitors that had survived conditioning.

Sample treatment or condition, as interpreted from the label and publication: allogeneic hematopoietic cell transplantation with graft depleted of TCRalphabeta T cells and CD19 B cells. Transplant recipients were children who received TCRalphabeta/CD19-depleted allogeneic hematopoietic cell grafts. Points on this clonotype: Its antigen is currently not known. Qualities for individual bases were not recorded, and no much larger clone is one base off.

Cut back by 3 bases and 2 bases, the V and J ends lie 11 bases apart. From the cysteine through the phenylalanine, the CDR3 covers 15 amino acids. The read is trimmed to its CDR3 DNA, 45 bases read in frame from base 1. According to the germline V gene (reference sequence), CDR1 reads MNHEY and CDR2 reads SMNVEV. Library preparation used PCR. For sequencing, an Illumina HiSeq 2500 was employed. Molecular barcoding was employed in the preparation of TCR libraries, with unique molecular identifiers being used to normalize TCRbeta repertoire quantification. TCRdb passed the public sequencing reads through fastp at Q25 and MiXCR, retaining productive beta sequences. All rows with the same CDR3 protein become a single entry with the most common DNA and genes. A total of more than 300,000 distinct CDR3 sequences appear in this sample, about 17% of them only once. The ten most abundant clones make up approximately 44% of the sample.

The receptor comes from a male patient between 2 and 10 years old who had a stem cell transplant for acute lymphoblastic leukemia, so the T cells may come from the graft donor. Recombination joined TRBV27 with TRBJ2-4; the D gene is perhaps TRBD2, from 6 matching bases. This material consisted of PBMCs, mostly from graft donor cells, taken 360 days after TCRalphabeta/CD19-depleted stem cell transplant. The DNA sequence follows: TGTGCCAGCAGTTTGGGGGGAGGTACCAAAAACATTCAGTACTTC. This gives the protein CASSLGGGTKNIQYF.